This T cell receptor beta chain comes out of a study of CD8 T cells in Susac syndrome. Random-hexamer reverse transcription was applied to roughly 0.45 to 1 ug RNA. Via MiXCR, TCRdb re-called the immunoSEQ multiplex PCR reads, giving one row per CDR3 protein. The data show 150,000 to 200,000 distinct CDR3 sequences, over 85% seen once. The controls were healthy donors who were matched for age and sex. CDR3 length equals 15 residues. The germline V gene has CDR1 SGHNT and CDR2 YYREEE (reference sequence). V lost 4 bases to trimming and J lost 5 bases, with 18 bases between them. V usage is TRBV5-4 and J usage is TRBJ2-5; the D gene is possibly TRBD1 (7 bases). The receptor was isolated from a human donor in good health. The sample was CD4+ T cells from PBMCs. CDR3 residues: CASSGRGATEETQYF. For the CDR3, the DNA is TGTGCCAGCAGCGGCAGGGGGGCGACGGAGGAGACCCAGTACTTC. Full variable domain (missing parts from reference TRBV5-4 and TRBJ2-5): ETGVTQSPTHLIKTRGQQVTLRCSSQSGHNTVSWYQQALGQGPQFIFQYYREEENGRGNFPPRFSGLQFPNYSSELNVNALELDDSALYLCASSGRGATEETQYFGPGTRLLVL.